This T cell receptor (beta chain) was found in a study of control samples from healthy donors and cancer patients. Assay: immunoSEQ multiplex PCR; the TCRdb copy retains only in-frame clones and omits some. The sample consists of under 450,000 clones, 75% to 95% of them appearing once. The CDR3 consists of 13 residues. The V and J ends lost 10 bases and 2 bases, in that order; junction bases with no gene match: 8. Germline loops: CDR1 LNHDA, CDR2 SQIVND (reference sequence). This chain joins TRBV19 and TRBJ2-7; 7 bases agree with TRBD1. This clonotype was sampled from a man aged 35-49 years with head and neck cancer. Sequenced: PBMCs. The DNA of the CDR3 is TGTGCCACCGGGACAGCCCCTACCTACGAGCAGTACTTC. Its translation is CATGTAPTYEQYF.